The 30 T cell receptor beta chains in this list originate from one sample, sequenced in a study of blood T cell repertoires in COVID-19 (dated by TCRdb to 2018 to 2021). Libraries were built with the immunoSEQ multiplex PCR assay. The source is immuneACCESS, and TCRdb retained only in-frame sequences with V and J called. Part of the clones is not carried over; for the studies checked, unresolved V genes explain less than half of this, and the remainder is unexplained. This sample holds roughly 42,000 clones; around 89% were observed only once. The ten most abundant clones make up around 3% of the sample. The sequencing sample was made of peripheral blood. The origin of the receptors is a middle-aged man with active COVID-19.

There are a few counts of this clone. V gene TRBV30 combines with J gene TRBJ1-1; 9 bases map to TRBD1. CDR1 GTSNPN and CDR2 SVGIG come from the germline V gene (reference sequence). With V trimmed by 3 bases and J by 11 bases, 7 bases remained unmatched. The CDR3 sequence is 12 residues long. The DNA of the CDR3 is TGTGCCTGGAGCCCAGGACAGGGGTTCGCTTTCTTT. This encodes CAWSPGQGFAFF.

The genes are TRBV10-3 and TRBJ2-1; 10 nucleotides align to TRBD2. After removal of 10 bases from V and 9 bases from J, the junction contained 9 bases not matched to a gene. The CDR3 runs to 13 residues. Germline values: CDR1 ENHRY, CDR2 SYGVKD. The CDR3 DNA reads TGTGCCACCTCGGGACTAGCGACCGGTGAGCAGTTCTTC. Translated: CATSGLATGEQFF.

V is TRBV6-4 and J is TRBJ1-4; D remains unclear. The V gene lost 4 bases and the J gene lost 14 bases, with 8 bases spanning the gap. Germline V gives CDR1 MRHNA, CDR2 SNTAGT. The CDR3 sequence is 10 residues long. The CDR3 protein is CASSVADLFF. The DNA of the CDR3 is TGTGCCAGCAGTGTGGCAGATCTGTTTTTT.

The gene calls are TRBV11-3 and TRBJ2-1; 10 bases are shared with TRBD1. This CDR3 comprises 20 residues. J was trimmed by 0 bases and V by 0 bases; bases with no gene match: 11. The germline V gene has CDR1 SGHNT and CDR2 YENEEA. CDR3 region: CASSLDVPGQGTSSYNEQFF. The CDR3 DNA reads TGTGCCAGCAGCTTAGACGTCCCGGGACAGGGGACGAGCTCCTACAATGAGCAGTTCTTC.

V usage is TRBV25-1 and J usage is TRBJ1-6; 7 nucleotides match TRBD1. The CDR3 runs to 14 residues. Germline V gene lookup returns CDR1 MGHDK and CDR2 SYGVNS. V dropped 3 bases and J dropped 9; count of bases not matched to a gene: 5. The CDR3 loop is CASSDQGVASPLHF. In nucleotides, the CDR3 is TGTGCCAGCAGTGATCAGGGGGTCGCTTCACCCCTCCACTTT.

The chain combines TRBV7-9 with TRBJ1-5; D is ambiguous. V lost 0 bases to trimming and J lost 4 bases, with 10 bases between them. There are 15 residues in the CDR3. CDR1 is SEHNR and CDR2 is FQNEAQ in the germline V gene (reference sequence). The CDR3 is CASSLATGLNQPQHF. For the CDR3, the DNA is TGTGCCAGCAGCTTAGCGACGGGGTTGAATCAGCCCCAGCATTTT.

This clone appeared a single time. This rearrangement joins TRBV28 to TRBJ1-2, with D hard to call. Germline-derived CDR1 and CDR2 are MDHEN and SYDVKM. This CDR3 is built from 14 residues. V was trimmed by 3 bases and J by 5 bases, leaving 13 bases between them. For the CDR3, the DNA is TGTGCCAGCAGTTTTACTATTGGCGGTTATGGCTACACCTTC. It codes for CASSFTIGGYGYTF.

The chain has TRBV18 and TRBJ2-5; a weak D match, TRBD1 (6 bases). V dropped 5 bases and J dropped 2 bases, with 9 bases sitting between them. This CDR3 spans 13 amino acids. Germline CDR1 reads KGHSH; CDR2 reads LQKENI. CDR3 protein: CASSRDTQETQYF. DNA for the CDR3: TGTGCCAGCTCAAGGGACACACAAGAGACCCAGTACTTC. The complete variable domain, with remaining parts taken from reference TRBV18 and TRBJ2-5, reads NAGVMQNPRHLVRRRGQEARLRCSPMKGHSHVYWYRQLPEEGLKFMVYLQKENIIDESGMPKERFSAEFPKEGPSILRIQQVVRGDSAAYFCASSRDTQETQYFGPGTRLLVL.

This chain connects TRBV5-1 to TRBJ2-7; the D gene is possibly TRBD1 (6 bases). The V gene lost 3 bases and the J gene lost 5 bases, with 15 bases spanning the gap. The germline gives CDR1 SGHRS, CDR2 YFSETQ. The CDR3 runs 14 residues. The CDR3 DNA follows: TGCGCCAGCAGCTCCGGACAGAACTTCCACGAGCAGTACTTC. Translated: CASSSGQNFHEQYF. Filled out from reference TRBV5-1 and TRBJ2-7, the complete variable domain reads KAGVTQTPRYLIKTRGQQVTLSCSPISGHRSVSWYQQTPGQGLQFLFEYFSETQRNKGNFPGRFSGRQFSNSRSEMNVSTLELGDSALYLCASSSGQNFHEQYFGPGTRLTVT.

This chain connects TRBV19 to TRBJ2-1; D possibly corresponds to TRBD1 (5 bases). The CDR3 has 16 residues. V was cut by 2 bases and J by 5 bases, with 16 bases left in between. Germline assignment: CDR1 LNHDA and CDR2 SQIVND (reference sequence). The CDR3: CASSIRQGSYNNEQFF. CDR3 bases: TGTGCCAGTAGTATAAGGCAGGGCAGTTACAACAATGAGCAGTTCTTC.

The V call is TRBV4-1, the J call TRBJ2-1; D remains ambiguous. Germline CDR1 is MGHRA and CDR2 is YSYEKL. V was pared by 0 bases and J by 9 bases, with 9 bases between. The CDR3 runs 13 residues. CDR3 DNA sequence: TGCGCCAGCAGCCAAGATTGGAGCGTTGAGCAGTTCTTC. As protein: CASSQDWSVEQFF.

This clone was observed once. The chain carries TRBV18 and TRBJ2-1; 8 bases align to TRBD1. V lost 3 bases to trimming and J lost 9 bases; unmatched junction nucleotides: 10. The CDR3 contains 15 residues. CDR1 is KGHSH, CDR2 LQKENI, per germline. The chain's CDR3 is CASSPDRGSLSEQFF. DNA for the CDR3: TGTGCCAGCTCACCCGACAGGGGTTCTTTGAGTGAGCAGTTCTTC.

The chain uses TRBV3-1 (or the pseudogene TRBV3-2) and TRBJ1-6, with 10 bases that match TRBD1. Germline V gives CDR1 LGHDT, CDR2 YNNKEL (reference sequence). Unmatched junction bases numbered 1, after V lost 1 base and J lost 7 bases. The CDR3 is 15 amino acids. The chain's CDR3 is CASSQGTGGNSPLHF. The DNA for the CDR3 is TGTGCCAGCAGCCAAGGGACAGGGGGAAATTCACCCCTCCACTTT.

The CDR3 protein is CASSLVSGQGGYEQYF. The CDR3 DNA is TGTGCCAGCAGCTTAGTGTCTGGACAGGGGGGCTACGAGCAGTACTTC. The genes are TRBV11-2 and TRBJ2-7; 10 positions agree with TRBD1. V shed 1 base and J 3 bases; nucleotides not matched to a gene: 6. Germline CDR1 and CDR2: SGHAT and FQNNGV. The CDR3 loop spans 16 amino acids.

This sequence joins TRBV4-2 and TRBJ1-3; D ambiguous. Per the germline V gene, CDR1 is LGHNA and CDR2 is YNFKEQ. The CDR3 is made up of 16 amino acids. V lost 1 base and J 0 bases, leaving 10 bases between the germline ends. CDR3 sequence (DNA): TGTGCCAGCAGCCAAGCGTCGGGAAGCTCTGGAAACACCATATATTTT. Translating gives CASSQASGSSGNTIYF.

The chain carries TRBV5-1 and TRBJ2-2, with 7 bases lining up with TRBD1. The CDR3 totals 16 residues. The junction had 7 bases not matched to a gene; V was cut back by 3 bases and J by 2 bases. Germline V gene data show CDR1 as SGHRS and CDR2 as YFSETQ. In DNA form, the CDR3 reads TGCGCCAGCAGCTCCAGGGACAGCCGAAACACCGGGGAGCTGTTTTTT. Translated: CASSSRDSRNTGELFF.

V and J are TRBV2 and TRBJ1-5; 8 bases fit TRBD1. In germline, CDR1 is SNHLY, CDR2 FYNNEI. The CDR3 has 16 residues. The junction had 13 bases not matched to a gene; V was cut back by 6 bases and J by 6 bases. The CDR3, as DNA: TGTGCCAGCAGGGAGGCGCTGGGACAGGCGGGTCAGCCCCAGCATTTT. Its protein is CASREALGQAGQPQHF.

The V call is TRBV5-1, the J call TRBJ2-2; 8 bases align to TRBD1. Germline V lookup: CDR1 SGHRS, CDR2 YFSETQ. The V segment lost 0 bases and the J segment 4 bases; nucleotides outside the gene matches: 11. This CDR3 comprises 18 residues. The CDR3, as DNA: TGCGCCAGCAGCTTGGAGAATTGGACAGGGTTTGCCACCGGGGAGCTGTTTTTT. Residues: CASSLENWTGFATGELFF.

V and J are TRBV18 and TRBJ1-1; perhaps TRBD1 as D (6 bases). Trimming removed 1 base at V and 7 bases at J, with 16 bases between. The germline V gene encodes CDR1 KGHSH and CDR2 LQKENI. The CDR3 spans 15 residues. CDR3 sequence (DNA): TGTGCCAGCTCACCACGGACAGCAACCTCGGGTGAAGCTTTCTTT. It codes for CASSPRTATSGEAFF.

The sample holds a few counts of this clone. Distinct nucleotide sequences in the sample also encode this CDR3. V is TRBV12-3 or TRBV12-4 and J is TRBJ2-7; D remains ambiguous. The CDR3 sequence is 11 residues long. V was shortened by 3 bases and J by 3 bases, with 3 bases between the two germline ends. As DNA, the CDR3 is TGTGCCAGCAGTTTTAACTACGAGCAGTACTTC. Its translation: CASSFNYEQYF.

The rearrangement joins TRBV19 to TRBJ2-5; no firm D call. This CDR3 comprises 13 residues. V gave up 4 bases and J gave up 5 bases, with 11 bases separating them. The germline gives CDR1 LNHDA, CDR2 SQIVND (reference sequence). CDR3 nucleotide sequence: TGTGCCAGTAGTACAACAGCTCGGGAGACCCAGTACTTC. It translates to CASSTTARETQYF.

The chain has TRBV29-1 and TRBJ1-2; D is uncertain. Between the trimmed V and J ends, which lost 4 bases and 4 bases, there was a span of 10 bases. The CDR3 length is 12 residues. Germline CDR1 is SQVTM and CDR2 is ANQGSEA. The CDR3 region is CSVASGGYGYTF. The CDR3 bases are TGCAGCGTTGCCTCGGGAGGCTATGGCTACACCTTC.

The CDR3 loop reads CASSLKEGQGNIANSPLHF. DNA for the CDR3: TGTGCCAGCAGCTTAAAGGAAGGACAGGGAAATATTGCCAATTCACCCCTCCACTTT. The rearrangement joins TRBV7-8 to TRBJ1-6, with 8 bases aligning to TRBD1. Germline lookup yields CDR1 SGHVS and CDR2 FQNEAQ. This CDR3 has 19 amino acids. Trimming cost V 2 bases and J 7 bases; bases outside gene matches: 16.

This clone appeared a single time. The chain combines TRBV6-1 with TRBJ2-5; 9 bases align to TRBD2. Germline V gene sequence: CDR1 MNHNS, CDR2 SASEGT. V shed 3 bases and J 5 bases; nucleotides not matched to a gene: 4. The CDR3 sequence is 14 residues long. CDR3 protein: CASSDVAGEETQYF. For the CDR3, the DNA is TGTGCCAGCAGTGACGTAGCGGGGGAGGAGACCCAGTACTTC.

The gene calls are TRBV20-1 and TRBJ2-5, with a weak D call TRBD2 (5 bases). V gave up 7 bases and J gave up 9 bases, with 12 bases separating them. Germline V CDR1 and CDR2: DFQATT, SNEGSKA (reference sequence). This CDR3 contains 10 residues. The CDR3 DNA sequence: TGCAGTGTTCAAACCGGGGCCCAGTACTTC. Translation gives CSVQTGAQYF.

The CDR3 loop is CASSLASGTF. The CDR3 nucleotides read TGTGCCAGCAGTTTAGCCTCCGGCACCTTC. The V call is TRBV12-3 or TRBV12-4, the J call TRBJ1-2; D is unresolved. V lost 0 bases, J lost 13 bases, and 6 bases lay in between. This CDR3 has 10 residues.

The chain recombines TRBV19 with TRBJ1-5, with D perhaps TRBD1 (5 bases). Germline CDR1 LNHDA, CDR2 SQIVND (reference sequence). V was cut by 3 bases and J by 4 bases, with 10 bases left in between. The CDR3 is 14 residues long. In DNA form, the CDR3 reads TGTGCCAGTAGTATTGGGGCGTTTAATCAGCCCCAGCATTTT. Translated: CASSIGAFNQPQHF.

The V and J genes are TRBV28 and TRBJ2-1, with TRBD1 matching 9 bases. This CDR3 has 16 amino acids. CDR1 MDHEN and CDR2 SYDVKM come from the germline V gene. V gave up 3 bases and J gave up 6 bases; unmatched junction bases: 9. The CDR3 protein is CASSLFGQGSGNEQFF. The CDR3 nucleotides read TGTGCCAGCAGTTTGTTTGGACAGGGGTCGGGCAATGAGCAGTTCTTC.

This sequence joins TRBV20-1 and TRBJ2-7, with TRBD1 as a possible D gene (5 bases). This CDR3 has 11 residues. V dropped 6 bases and J dropped 4 bases, with 10 bases sitting between them. Germline loops: CDR1 DFQATT, CDR2 SNEGSKA (reference sequence). The CDR3 loop reads CSAPTEYEQYF. In DNA form, the CDR3 reads TGCAGTGCCCCGACAGAATACGAGCAGTACTTC.

In its sample, this clone was seen once. The V and J genes are TRBV7-9 and TRBJ2-5; TRBD2 is a possible D gene (5 bases). This CDR3 is 14 amino acids long. Trimming took off 3 bases at V and 0 bases at J, with 8 bases between the two ends. Germline assignment: CDR1 SEHNR and CDR2 FQNEAQ (reference sequence). The CDR3 loop is CASSFGVYQETQYF. CDR3 coding DNA: TGTGCCAGCAGCTTCGGGGTGTACCAAGAGACCCAGTACTTC. Drawing the rest from reference TRBV7-9 and TRBJ2-5, the complete variable domain is DTGVSQNPRHKITKRGQNVTFRCDPISEHNRLYWYRQTLGQGPEFLTYFQNEAQLEKSRLLSDRFSAERPKGSFSTLEIQRTEQGDSAMYLCASSFGVYQETQYFGPGTRLLVL.